This T cell receptor (beta chain) derives from a study of cytomegalovirus exposure and HLA in healthy donors. Study-level points and caveats: TCR beta chain V- and J-gene trimming was linked, in a later analysis, to a missense variant in DCLRE1C. The study designated 160 or so TCR beta chains cytomegalovirus-associated. Reportedly, TCR beta sequences accurately predicted HLA-A and HLA-B alleles in most subjects. TRBV6-2, TRBV6-3 and other indistinguishable V segments were excluded.

V was pared by 8 bases and J by 6 bases, with 6 bases of the junction left unmatched. This CDR3 is 12 amino acids long. Germline V CDR1 and CDR2: MNHNS, SASEGT. Primers for the PCR totalled 60 Vbeta and 13 Jbeta. The method was immunoSEQ multiplex PCR; TCRdb's version includes in-frame clones alone and lacks a portion of them. Of about 120,000 clones listed, roughly 80% are singletons. Note on this clone: Its target is unknown.

V is TRBV6-1 and J is TRBJ2-5, with 7 bases identical to TRBD2. Specimen: PBMCs. The clonotype originates from a female donor in good health and CMV-seropositive. CDR3 nucleotide sequence: TGTGCCAGCGGGGGGGGTATGAAGACCCAGTACTTC. It is translated as CASGGGMKTQYF.